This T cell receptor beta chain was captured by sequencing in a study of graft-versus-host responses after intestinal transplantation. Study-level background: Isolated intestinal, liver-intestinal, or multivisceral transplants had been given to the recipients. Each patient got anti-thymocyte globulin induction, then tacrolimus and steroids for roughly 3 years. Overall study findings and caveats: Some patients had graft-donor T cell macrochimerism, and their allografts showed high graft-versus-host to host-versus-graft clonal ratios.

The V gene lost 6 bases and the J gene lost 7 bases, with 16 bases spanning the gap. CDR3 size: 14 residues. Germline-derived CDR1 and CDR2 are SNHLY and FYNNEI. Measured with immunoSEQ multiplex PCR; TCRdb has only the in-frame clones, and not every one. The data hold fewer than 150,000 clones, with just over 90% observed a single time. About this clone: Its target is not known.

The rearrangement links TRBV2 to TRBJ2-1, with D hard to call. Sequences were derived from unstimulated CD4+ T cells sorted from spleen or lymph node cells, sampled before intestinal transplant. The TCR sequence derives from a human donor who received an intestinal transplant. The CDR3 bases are TGTGCCAGCAGCCCCCCCCCACAAGGGAATGAGCAGTTCTTC. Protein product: CASSPPPQGNEQFF. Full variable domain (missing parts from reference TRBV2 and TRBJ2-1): EPEVTQTPSHQVTQMGQEVILRCVPISNHLYFYWYRQILGQKVEFLVSFYNNEISEKSEIFDDQFSVERPDGSNFTLKIRSTKLEDSAMYFCASSPPPQGNEQFFGPGTRLTVL.